Sequencing of this T cell receptor beta chain was carried out in a study of post-analysis software for immune sequencing data. Study details: Patients had relapsing-remitting, secondary progressive or progressive-relapsing multiple sclerosis; some lacked subtype. Overall study results and limits: Controls showed significantly higher normalized Chao1 diversity than did multiple sclerosis patients. Samples from one preparation batch, clustered by F measure, grouped strongly together.

Included in the TCR beta cDNA libraries were unique molecular identifiers. Input amounts of roughly 0.85 to 10 million T cells were used. These gave roughly 500,000 cDNA molecules, so each molecule approximated one T cell. TCRdb itself ran the PCR reads through MiXCR, one entry per CDR3 protein. The sample has 400,000 to 500,000 distinct CDR3 sequences, 39% seen once; the top ten hold approximately 7.1%. With respect to this clonotype: Its antigen is unidentified.

The sequencing sample was made of blood. This clonotype originated in a girl aged 2 to 10 with multiple sclerosis.

CDR3 amino acids: CASSQVASRTDGQDTQYF. The DNA of the CDR3 is TGTGCCAGCAGCCAAGTTGCGTCACGGACCGACGGGCAAGATACGCAGTATTTT. The chain is built from TRBV14 and TRBJ2-3; D remains unclear. V lost 1 base and J 5 bases, leaving 22 bases between the germline ends. Germline V gene data show CDR1 as SGHDN and CDR2 as FVKESK. The CDR3 is 18 amino acids.